What follows is one T cell receptor beta chain and its context. The data were obtained in a study of cytotoxic CD8 clonotypes in ibrutinib-treated CLL. In germline, CDR1 is MNHEY, CDR2 SVGAGI. Trimming removed 6 bases at V and 13 bases at J, with 13 bases between. The CDR3 covers 12 residues. The table came from immunoSEQ multiplex PCR; TCRdb's copy has only in-frame clones and leaves some out. The sample comprises roughly 330,000 clones, over 60% of which are singletons, and around 6.5% rests with the top ten. This clonotype was sampled from a human donor with chronic lymphocytic leukemia. This sample comprised PBMCs, obtained after 36 months of ibrutinib treatment. The chain employs TRBV6-5 and TRBJ1-6; perhaps TRBD1 as D (5 bases). The CDR3 protein is CASSRGGGPLHF. Here the CDR3 DNA reads TGTGCCAGCAGCCGCGGGGGAGGTCCCCTCCACTTT.